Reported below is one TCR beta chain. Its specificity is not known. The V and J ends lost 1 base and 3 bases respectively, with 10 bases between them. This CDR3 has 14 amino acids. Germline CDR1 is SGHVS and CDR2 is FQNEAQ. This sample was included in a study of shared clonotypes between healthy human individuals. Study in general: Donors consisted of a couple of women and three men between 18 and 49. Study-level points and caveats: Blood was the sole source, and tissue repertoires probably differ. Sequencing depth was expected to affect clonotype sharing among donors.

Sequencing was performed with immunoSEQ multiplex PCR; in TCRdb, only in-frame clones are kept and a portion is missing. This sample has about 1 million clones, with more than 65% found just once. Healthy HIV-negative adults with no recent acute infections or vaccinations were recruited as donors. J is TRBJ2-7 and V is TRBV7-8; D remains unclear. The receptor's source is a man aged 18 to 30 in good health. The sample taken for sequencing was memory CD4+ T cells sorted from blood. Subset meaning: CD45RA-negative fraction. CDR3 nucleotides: TGTGCCAGCAGCTTAGATCTGACCAACTACGAGCAGTACTTC. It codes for CASSLDLTNYEQYF.